What follows describes a single TCR beta chain. The target antigen is unknown. This sample stems from a study of graft-versus-host responses after intestinal transplantation. Background on the study: Uniformly, recipients were administered anti-thymocyte globulin induction with subsequent tacrolimus and steroids for two to three years.

Germline CDR1 and CDR2: SQVTM and ANQGSEA. The V end lost 5 bases, the J end lost 3 bases, and 10 bases lay between the germline ends. CDR3 length: 12 amino acids. This table comes from immunoSEQ multiplex PCR, and its TCRdb copy is limited to in-frame clones, with some not included. The sample consists of approximately 92,000 clones, 75% to 95% of them appearing once. The sample here was unstimulated CD8+ T cells sorted from spleen or lymph node cells, taken before intestinal transplant. V gene TRBV29-1 combines with J gene TRBJ1-1; maybe TRBD1 (6 bases). The clonotype comes from a human donor who received an intestinal transplant. CDR3 in DNA: TGCAGCGTTTCCAGGGGCGACACTGAAGCTTTCTTT. Protein sequence: CSVSRGDTEAFF.